This paragraph covers one T cell receptor (beta chain) sequence. The antigen is not known. These data originate in a study of regulatory T cells in long-lasting Graves disease. HTBI primers from iRepertoire and Arm-PCR of CDR3 regions yielded the TCR beta libraries. Authors' processing steps: Across the samples, identification revealed 55 to 80 TRBV and 12 to 15 TRBJ segments. TCRdb used MiXCR to reprocess the multiplex PCR reads, holding one entry per CDR3 protein. These V and J calls originate from TCRdb's pipeline instead of the authors' own analysis. Counted here are 450,000 or so distinct CDR3 sequences, less than 25% occurring once; the ten biggest clones make up approximately 7.8%. Study conclusions and caveats: Shared public clonotypes totalled roughly 2,500 in persistent patients, compared with 966 in new patients.

Time point specified: persistent/refractory GD, antithyroid drugs over 5 years with positive TRAb. RNA isolated from PBMCs was used to make the TCR library. Recruitment took place at an endocrinology department in Xi'an, China. The TCR sequence derives from a female donor with Graves disease. The source was peripheral blood mononuclear cells (PBMCs), collected when the disease was refractory, from a patient treated with antithyroid drugs.

The CDR3 is CASSVKQGNTGELFF. The CDR3 DNA is TGTGCCAGCAGCGTAAAACAGGGAAACACCGGGGAGCTGTTTTTT. V usage is TRBV9 and J usage is TRBJ2-2, with D perhaps matching TRBD1 (6 bases). The V gene lost 1 base and the J gene lost 2 bases, with 9 bases spanning the gap. The CDR3 loop spans 15 amino acids. From germline, CDR1 is SGDLS and CDR2 YYNGEE.